Shown below are 28 T cell receptor beta chains from a single sample sequenced in a study of T cells in pancreatic ductal adenocarcinoma. This table comes from immunoSEQ multiplex PCR, and its TCRdb copy is limited to in-frame clones, with some not included. The sample has 85,000 to 120,000 clones; roughly 96% are singletons. Surgery without prior neoadjuvant therapy was the treatment of the selected pancreatic ductal adenocarcinoma patients. The source material was PBMCs. The origin of the receptors is a human donor with pancreatic ductal adenocarcinoma.

V gene TRBV7-2 combines with J gene TRBJ2-1; D is possibly TRBD1 (6 bases). V was pared by 5 bases and J by 8 bases, with 16 bases between. The germline V gene encodes CDR1 SGHTA and CDR2 FQGNSA. This CDR3 has 14 amino acids. The CDR3 loop reads CASSRGQLSDEQFF. The CDR3 DNA reads as TGTGCCAGCAGCAGAGGACAGCTCTCCGATGAGCAGTTCTTC.

Only a few counts were recorded for this clone. The chain is built from TRBV7-9 and TRBJ1-2; D possibly corresponds to TRBD1 (6 bases). Germline V CDR1 and CDR2: SEHNR, FQNEAQ (reference sequence). The CDR3 runs 13 residues. V gave up 6 bases and J gave up 3 bases, with 11 bases separating them. The CDR3 spells CASRPTGHYGYTF. The CDR3 DNA is TGTGCCAGCAGACCGACAGGCCACTATGGCTACACCTTC.

This rearrangement joins TRBV6-1 to TRBJ1-5; no clear D gene. The CDR3 spans 16 residues. V shed 3 bases and J shed 6 bases, with 18 bases lying between them. Germline CDR1 MNHNS, CDR2 SASEGT. The CDR3 loop reads CASSETGSPSGQPQHF. The CDR3 DNA reads TGTGCCAGCAGTGAGACGGGGAGTCCGTCAGGTCAGCCCCAGCATTTT.

The genes are TRBV5-1 and TRBJ1-5, with TRBD1 matching over 8 bases. J gave up 3 bases and V 5 bases, and 7 bases lay outside the gene matches. This CDR3 comprises 15 residues. CDR1 is SGHRS, CDR2 YFSETQ, per germline. The CDR3 bases are TGCGCCAGCAGTTCCGGGACAGGATACAATCAGCCCCAGCATTTT. Translation gives CASSSGTGYNQPQHF.

V is TRBV6-5 and J is TRBJ2-7, with 12 bases aligning to TRBD1. J lost 3 bases, V lost 5 bases, and 5 bases had no gene match. CDR3 length: 15 residues. Germline CDR1 is MNHEY and CDR2 is SVGAGI. Written as DNA, the CDR3 is TGTGCCAGCAGTCCGGGACAGGGGGCTTTCTACGAGCAGTACTTC. Its protein product is CASSPGQGAFYEQYF.

The V call is TRBV11-2, the J call TRBJ2-2; D ambiguous. The V gene's germline CDR1 is SGHAT and CDR2 FQNNGV. This CDR3 contains 15 residues. V was trimmed by 2 bases and J by 6 bases, leaving 13 bases between them. The CDR3 here is CASSLITGSSGELFF. The CDR3 DNA reads as TGTGCCAGCAGCTTAATAACGGGTTCATCCGGGGAGCTGTTTTTT.

This rearrangement joins TRBV18 to TRBJ1-2; D is uncertain. Germline-derived CDR1 and CDR2 are KGHSH and LQKENI. Trimming pared 2 bases from V and 3 bases from J, leaving 10 bases between. CDR3 length: 14 amino acids. CDR3 DNA: TGTGCCAGCTCACCATCGGAGGTTGACTATGGCTACACCTTC. It encodes CASSPSEVDYGYTF.

The chain has TRBV30 and TRBJ2-3, with 7 bases matching TRBD2. The germline CDR1 and CDR2 sequences are GTSNPN and SVGIG (reference sequence). There are 13 residues in the CDR3. The CDR3 protein is CAWGRGTTDTQYF. The CDR3 DNA sequence: TGTGCTTGGGGGAGGGGCACCACAGATACGCAGTATTTT.

V gene TRBV7-8 combines with J gene TRBJ2-7; 9 nucleotides line up with TRBD2. Germline V CDR1 and CDR2: SGHVS, FQNEAQ. This CDR3 comprises 15 residues. Trimming removed 1 base from V and 5 bases from J; junction bases left unmatched: 6. CDR3 in amino acids: CASSLGGGRAHEQYF. As DNA, the CDR3 is TGTGCCAGCAGCTTAGGTGGCGGGAGGGCCCACGAGCAGTACTTC.

The chain joins TRBV19 to TRBJ2-1; the D is unclear. Germline V gene sequence: CDR1 LNHDA, CDR2 SQIVND (reference sequence). The CDR3 sequence is 15 residues long. V was pared by 4 bases and J by 10 bases, with 20 bases between. The CDR3 coding sequence is TGTGCCAGTAGTAACCTTGTGGGCCCCCCGGTAGAGCAGTTCTTC. Protein: CASSNLVGPPVEQFF.

In its sample, this clone was seen once. The rearrangement links TRBV4-3 to TRBJ2-2, with D possibly matching TRBD2 (5 bases). The CDR3 is 17 amino acids. Trimming shortened V by 1 base and J by 3 bases, and 15 bases separated the two germline ends. CDR1 and CDR2 (germline): LGHNA, YSLEER. The CDR3 here is CASSQGLNPGYTGELFF. In nucleotides, the CDR3 is TGCGCCAGCAGCCAAGGACTCAACCCGGGGTACACCGGGGAGCTGTTTTTT.

The CDR3, as DNA: TGTGCCAGCAGCCCCTCGGCAGATACGCAGTATTTT. It translates to CASSPSADTQYF. This chain joins TRBV6-6 and TRBJ2-3; D uncertain. Germline CDR1 reads MNHNY; CDR2 reads SVGAGI (reference sequence). CDR3 length: 12 residues. Trimming left V 6 bases short and J 4 bases short, with 8 bases between.

The V and J genes are TRBV5-4 and TRBJ2-2; 13 bases align to TRBD2. In germline, CDR1 is SGHNT, CDR2 YYREEE (reference sequence). The CDR3 spans 17 residues. V dropped 0 bases and J dropped 7; count of bases not matched to a gene: 6. CDR3 bases: TGTGCCAGCAGCTTGGGAGGACTAGCGGGAGTGGACGGGGAGCTGTTTTTT. Its protein product is CASSLGGLAGVDGELFF.

The V gene is TRBV6-1, the J gene TRBJ1-4; unclear D gene. Trimming took 1 base from V and 4 from J, leaving 7 bases between them. Per the germline V gene, CDR1 is MNHNS and CDR2 is SASEGT. This CDR3 is built from 14 residues. The CDR3 is CASSEGPNNEKLFF. The CDR3 nucleotides are TGTGCCAGCAGTGAAGGGCCAAATAATGAAAAACTGTTTTTT.

In DNA form, the CDR3 reads TGTGCCAGCAGTGAAGGAGGTCAGGGGGCATACGAGCAGTACTTC. Its translation is CASSEGGQGAYEQYF. The chain joins TRBV2 to TRBJ2-7; 8 nucleotides align to TRBD1. The V and J ends lost 1 base and 4 bases, in that order; junction bases with no gene match: 6. This CDR3 has 15 residues. Germline assignment: CDR1 SNHLY and CDR2 FYNNEI.

J is TRBJ2-2 and V is TRBV14; 7 bases line up with TRBD2. The germline V gene encodes CDR1 SGHDN and CDR2 FVKESK. With 1 base clipped from V and 3 bases from J, the junction kept 8 bases outside the gene matches. The CDR3 covers 17 residues. Here the CDR3 reads CASSQVGAGVDTGELFF. In DNA form, the CDR3 reads TGTGCCAGCAGCCAAGTAGGTGCGGGGGTCGACACCGGGGAGCTGTTTTTT.

This chain joins TRBV2 and TRBJ2-1, with 13 bases matching TRBD2. The CDR3 runs to 19 residues. The germline CDR1 and CDR2 sequences are SNHLY and FYNNEI. V shed 1 base, J shed 8 bases, and the junction held 14 bases outside the gene matches. The CDR3 DNA is TGTGCCAGCAGTGAAGAGGAACTAGCGGGAGGGCCACTCGTCTATGAGCAGTTCTTC. As protein: CASSEEELAGGPLVYEQFF. Complete variable domain (other parts from reference TRBV2 and TRBJ2-1): EPEVTQTPSHQVTQMGQEVILRCVPISNHLYFYWYRQILGQKVEFLVSFYNNEISEKSEIFDDQFSVERPDGSNFTLKIRSTKLEDSAMYFCASSEEELAGGPLVYEQFFGPGTRLTVL.

Note on this clone: This CDR3 is also generated by other DNA sequences in the sample. CDR3 nucleotide sequence: TGTGCCAGCAGCTTGGGAGGGGGCACTGACTATGGCTACACCTTC. This gives the protein CASSLGGGTDYGYTF. The chain employs TRBV5-4 and TRBJ1-2; 7 bases are shared with TRBD1. V shed 0 bases, J shed 3 bases, and the junction held 5 bases outside the gene matches. Germline V CDR1 and CDR2: SGHNT, YYREEE (reference sequence). CDR3 length: 15 residues.

The genes are TRBV7-9 and TRBJ2-1, with 11 bases matching TRBD2. Per germline, CDR1 SEHNR and CDR2 FQNEAQ (reference sequence). V lost 3 bases and J lost 8; bases outside the gene matches: 6. This CDR3 spans 15 amino acids. The CDR3 loop reads CASSLVTSGRDEQFF. CDR3 nucleotides: TGTGCCAGCAGCTTGGTTACTAGCGGGAGAGATGAGCAGTTCTTC.

V usage is TRBV5-1 and J usage is TRBJ2-7; TRBD2 might be the D (6 bases). The CDR3 is made up of 14 amino acids. Germline V gene data show CDR1 as SGHRS and CDR2 as YFSETQ. Trimming left V 4 bases short and J 5 bases short, with 16 bases between. CDR3 residues: CASSAGPIQDEQYF. CDR3 coding DNA: TGCGCCAGCAGCGCGGGACCGATACAGGACGAGCAGTACTTC. Filled out from reference TRBV5-1 and TRBJ2-7, the complete variable domain reads KAGVTQTPRYLIKTRGQQVTLSCSPISGHRSVSWYQQTPGQGLQFLFEYFSETQRNKGNFPGRFSGRQFSNSRSEMNVSTLELGDSALYLCASSAGPIQDEQYFGPGTRLTVT.

The J gene is TRBJ1-1, the V gene TRBV27; D is undetermined. Trimming took off 4 bases at V and 8 bases at J, with 11 bases between the two ends. Looked up from germline, CDR1 is MNHEY and CDR2 is SMNVEV (reference sequence). The CDR3 runs 12 residues. The CDR3 loop reads CASSSPAREAFF. The CDR3 nucleotides are TGTGCCAGCAGTTCGCCAGCGAGGGAAGCTTTCTTT.

This clone was seen only once. The chain has TRBV27 and TRBJ2-1, with a weak D call TRBD2 (6 bases). The V end was cut by 3 bases, the J end by 6 bases, with 15 bases between. The CDR3 has 15 residues. In germline, CDR1 is MNHEY, CDR2 SMNVEV (reference sequence). This CDR3 is CASSLGGWGSNEQFF. The DNA of the CDR3 is TGTGCCAGCAGTTTGGGGGGTTGGGGCAGCAATGAGCAGTTCTTC.

This clone was counted between two and nine times. The genes are TRBV30 and TRBJ2-1, with 7 bases aligning to TRBD2. Trimming at V came to 1 base and at J to 7 bases, leaving 4 bases not matched to a gene. The CDR3 runs 13 residues. The germline V gene has CDR1 GTSNPN and CDR2 SVGIG (reference sequence). For the CDR3, the DNA is TGTGCCTGGAGTGCGGTCGGGGGGAATGAGCAGTTCTTC. This translates into CAWSAVGGNEQFF.

V usage is TRBV18 and J usage is TRBJ1-2, with D maybe TRBD1 (5 bases). This CDR3 region has 15 residues. V lost 4 bases and J lost 4, with 16 bases in between. CDR1 is KGHSH and CDR2 is LQKENI in the germline V gene. The CDR3 here is CASSQQGSPLYGYTF. The CDR3 DNA sequence: TGTGCCAGCTCACAGCAGGGTTCTCCCCTCTATGGCTACACCTTC.

The chain carries TRBV2 and TRBJ2-7; possibly TRBD1 for D (6 bases). The CDR3 runs 14 residues. V shed 7 bases and J shed 1 base, with 14 bases lying between them. Germline values: CDR1 SNHLY, CDR2 FYNNEI. In nucleotides, the CDR3 is TGTGCCAGCACGGGGCTACAGGGATCCTACGAGCAGTACTTC. This sequence encodes CASTGLQGSYEQYF.

The chain uses TRBV6-5 and TRBJ2-7; 8 nucleotides line up with TRBD1. The CDR3 has 16 amino acids. The germline CDR1 and CDR2 sequences are MNHEY and SVGAGI. V gave up 4 bases and J gave up 2 bases; unmatched junction bases: 10. CDR3 DNA sequence: TGTGCCAGCAGTTCGACTGGACAGGGAATACCCTACGAGCAGTACTTC. The encoded protein is CASSSTGQGIPYEQYF.

The chain has TRBV18 and TRBJ2-1, with a weak D call TRBD1 (6 bases). The length of the CDR3 is 15 residues. Trimming shortened V by 3 bases and J by 7 bases, and 16 bases separated the two germline ends. Germline V gene lookup returns CDR1 KGHSH and CDR2 LQKENI. CDR3 coding DNA: TGTGCCAGCTCACCTTCGGACAGTCTAGTGAATGAGCAGTTCTTC. Protein product: CASSPSDSLVNEQFF. The full variable domain, rest sourced from reference TRBV18 and TRBJ2-1, is NAGVMQNPRHLVRRRGQEARLRCSPMKGHSHVYWYRQLPEEGLKFMVYLQKENIIDESGMPKERFSAEFPKEGPSILRIQQVVRGDSAAYFCASSPSDSLVNEQFFGPGTRLTVL.

The rearrangement joins TRBV11-2 to TRBJ2-7; the match to TRBD1 covers 10 bases. V shed 3 bases and J 2 bases; nucleotides not matched to a gene: 4. Germline CDR1 is SGHAT and CDR2 is FQNNGV. The CDR3 is 15 amino acids. In DNA form, the CDR3 reads TGTGCCAGCAGCTTCGGGACAGGGGTTACCTACGAGCAGTACTTC. This sequence encodes CASSFGTGVTYEQYF. Looking up the rest from reference TRBV11-2 and TRBJ2-7 gives the full variable domain: EAGVAQSPRYKIIEKRQSVAFWCNPISGHATLYWYQQILGQGPKLLIQFQNNGVVDDSQLPKDRFSAERLKGVDSTLKIQPAKLEDSAVYLCASSFGTGVTYEQYFGPGTRLTVT.